Here is one T cell receptor (beta chain) with its context. Its antigen is still unknown. Base quality data are lacking; no much larger clone is found one base away. This sample was taken from a study of control samples from healthy donors and cancer patients (dated by TCRdb to the early 2020s). There are 16 amino acids in the CDR3, from cysteine to phenylalanine inclusive. Solely the CDR3 DNA is kept, with 48 bases framed from the first base. V loses 0 bases, J loses 3 bases, and the germline ends lie 14 bases apart. Sequences SGHRS (CDR1) and YFSETQ (CDR2) are obtained from the germline V gene. The library was built by means of the immunoSEQ multiplex PCR assay. TCRdb took this table from immuneACCESS and kept in-frame rearrangements with V and J called. Such tables lack part of the clones; where checked against another copy, unresolved V genes explain under half of the gap, and the rest is unexplained. The sample table holds some 150,000 clones, of which 85% to 95% were seen once. The ten biggest clones cover about an eighth of the sample.

The clonotype originates from a man in his forties in good health. Specimen: blood. The V and J segments used are TRBV5-1 and TRBJ2-3, with the D gene possibly TRBD1 or TRBD2, each one fitting 5 bases. The DNA reads as follows: TGCGCCAGCAGCTTGGCCGGGGCGAGAGGGACAGATACGCAGTATTTT. Its product reads: CASSLAGARGTDTQYF.